These 18 T cell receptor beta chains came from one sample sequenced in a study of a mutant IDH1 vaccine in newly diagnosed glioma. Profiled with immunoSEQ multiplex PCR; TCRdb holds only in-frame clones, not every one. The sample holds about 92,000 clones, roughly four fifths seen once. This sample's time point: baseline, week 1 (first vaccination visit). Treatment: pre-vaccination baseline after standard-of-care therapy. The specimen was PBMCs, collected from a glioma patient treated with radiotherapy, temozolomide or both. These receptors were collected from a woman between 45 and 65 years old with glioma.

This chain uses TRBV6-6 with TRBJ1-6; D is possibly TRBD1 (5 bases). The CDR3 has 15 residues. In germline, CDR1 is MNHNY, CDR2 SVGAGI (reference sequence). Trimming pared 2 bases from V and 10 bases from J, leaving 15 bases between. The CDR3 loop reads CASSYRGGDGSPLHF. In nucleotides, the CDR3 is TGTGCCAGCAGTTACCGGGGAGGGGACGGGTCACCCCTCCACTTT.

The J gene is TRBJ2-1, the V gene TRBV5-1, with 10 bases that match TRBD2. In germline, CDR1 is SGHRS, CDR2 YFSETQ. V was clipped by 2 bases and J by 4 bases; unmatched bases: 3. The CDR3 has 15 amino acids. The DNA of the CDR3 is TGCGCCAGCAGCTTTAGCGGGGGGACTTACAATGAGCAGTTCTTC. This sequence encodes CASSFSGGTYNEQFF.

This sequence joins TRBV5-6 and TRBJ2-7; D not certain. The V gene lost 4 bases and the J gene lost 5 bases, with 19 bases spanning the gap. The CDR3 spans 15 residues. In germline, CDR1 is SGHDT, CDR2 YYEEEE. In DNA form, the CDR3 reads TGTGCCAGCAGCCCCATTGGGCCCCTGGATAACGAGCAGTACTTC. This sequence encodes CASSPIGPLDNEQYF. The variable domain in full, completed from reference TRBV5-6 and TRBJ2-7, reads DAGVTQSPTHLIKTRGQQVTLRCSPKSGHDTVSWYQQALGQGPQFIFQYYEEEERQRGNFPDRFSGHQFPNYSSELNVNALLLGDSALYLCASSPIGPLDNEQYFGPGTRLTVT.

This sequence joins TRBV11-2 and TRBJ1-5, with D uncertain. Germline CDR1 reads SGHAT; CDR2 reads FQNNGV. The CDR3 has 14 amino acids. With 4 bases removed from V and 3 bases from J, the gap between germline ends came to 10 bases. CDR3: CASSSDGINQPQHF. CDR3 sequence (DNA): TGTGCCAGCAGCTCGGACGGAATCAATCAGCCCCAGCATTTT.

V usage is TRBV30 and J usage is TRBJ1-4; D ambiguous. V lost 0 bases and J lost 8, with 22 bases in between. The germline V gene has CDR1 GTSNPN and CDR2 SVGIG (reference sequence). CDR3 length: 17 residues. DNA of the CDR3: TGTGCCTGGAGTGTTAGATCCAAGGATCTGCGTGCAGAAAAACTGTTTTTT. Protein sequence: CAWSVRSKDLRAEKLFF.

This sequence joins TRBV5-1 and TRBJ2-3; D remains ambiguous. The CDR3 has 14 amino acids. Deletions cut 4 bases from V and 0 bases from J, with 9 bases between. Germline V gene sequence: CDR1 SGHRS, CDR2 YFSETQ. As DNA, the CDR3 is TGCGCCAGCAGCAGGGCTGACAGCACAGATACGCAGTATTTT. It translates to CASSRADSTDTQYF.

This sequence joins TRBV19 and TRBJ1-1; D is uncertain. Germline V gene lookup returns CDR1 LNHDA and CDR2 SQIVND (reference sequence). V shed 5 bases and J shed 1 base, with 5 bases lying between them. The CDR3 consists of 12 residues. Here the CDR3 reads CASSPWNTEAFF. CDR3 coding DNA: TGTGCCAGTAGTCCTTGGAACACTGAAGCTTTCTTT.

The chain has TRBV19 and TRBJ2-1; D possibly corresponds to TRBD2 (5 bases). Germline assignment: CDR1 LNHDA and CDR2 SQIVND (reference sequence). The germline V and J ends were trimmed by 4 bases and 4 bases, with 11 bases remaining between them. This CDR3 spans 14 amino acids. The DNA of the CDR3 is TGTGCCAGTAGTAGGGAGACTACATACAATGAGCAGTTCTTC. Encoded protein: CASSRETTYNEQFF.

V and J are TRBV9 and TRBJ1-6; D is undetermined. CDR1 SGDLS and CDR2 YYNGEE come from the germline V gene. Deletions cut 0 bases from V and 7 bases from J, with 11 bases between. The CDR3 is 15 amino acids. This CDR3 reads CASSVEPGKNSPLHF. Written as DNA, the CDR3 is TGTGCCAGCAGCGTAGAGCCAGGTAAAAATTCACCCCTCCACTTT.

This clone was observed a single time. This chain uses TRBV4-1 with TRBJ1-6, with D unclear. With 3 bases removed from V and 5 bases from J, the gap between germline ends came to 2 bases. From germline, CDR1 is MGHRA and CDR2 YSYEKL. The CDR3 runs to 12 residues. The CDR3, as DNA: TGCGCCAGCAGCCACCATAATTCACCCCTCCACTTT. It yields the protein CASSHHNSPLHF.

The chain recombines TRBV28 with TRBJ2-7; D perhaps matches TRBD1 (5 bases). Trimming cost V 7 bases and J 0 bases, with 25 bases left between them. Germline CDR1 is MDHEN and CDR2 is SYDVKM. This CDR3 spans 18 amino acids. This chain's CDR3 is CASTRTIATQDPSYEQYF. Written as DNA, the CDR3 is TGTGCCAGCACACGGACAATAGCTACCCAAGATCCCTCCTACGAGCAGTACTTC.

The V call is TRBV6-6, the J call TRBJ1-5; D is possibly TRBD1 (5 bases). CDR1 and CDR2 from the germline V gene are MNHNY and SVGAGI (reference sequence). Trimming removed 5 bases from V and 0 bases from J, with 14 bases in between. The CDR3 consists of 16 residues. The CDR3 sequence: CASSPWGSGSNQPQHF. CDR3 bases: TGTGCCAGCAGTCCATGGGGGAGTGGTAGCAATCAGCCCCAGCATTTT.

This clone was seen a few times. V is TRBV28 and J is TRBJ1-1; 7 positions agree with TRBD1. The germline V gene encodes CDR1 MDHEN and CDR2 SYDVKM. V lost 7 bases to trimming and J lost 5 bases; unmatched junction nucleotides: 1. The CDR3 is 11 amino acids. Written as DNA, the CDR3 is TGTGCCAGCACAGGGGGAACTGAAGCTTTCTTT. Its protein product is CASTGGTEAFF.

This clone turned up a few times. CDR3 in amino acids: CASSDLAGGQETQYF. The CDR3 coding sequence is TGTGCCAGCAGTGACTTAGCGGGGGGGCAAGAGACCCAGTACTTC. The chain uses TRBV6-1 and TRBJ2-5; TRBD2 matches at 11 bases. This CDR3 contains 15 residues. The germline gives CDR1 MNHNS, CDR2 SASEGT. Germline trimming cut 3 bases from V and 2 bases from J; bases unmatched to any gene: 2.

The V and J genes are TRBV9 and TRBJ1-4; 7 positions agree with TRBD1. Germline assignment: CDR1 SGDLS and CDR2 YYNGEE. There are 15 residues in the CDR3. Losses at the gene ends were 4 bases for V and 8 bases for J; bases not matched to a gene: 11. The CDR3 DNA follows: TGTGCCAGCAGCCTCTCAGGGGGGGGAGGGGAAAAACTGTTTTTT. This encodes CASSLSGGGGEKLFF.

This clone was seen a few times. The rearrangement uses TRBV5-8 and TRBJ1-1; 7 bases fit TRBD1. The CDR3 spans 13 residues. Trimming removed 6 bases from V and 4 bases from J; junction bases left unmatched: 6. The V gene's germline CDR1 is SGHTS and CDR2 YDEGEE. The CDR3 DNA reads as TGTGCCAGCACCCGACAGGGAGGCACTGAAGCTTTCTTT. Amino acid sequence: CASTRQGGTEAFF. Supplemented by reference TRBV5-8 and TRBJ1-1, the full variable domain reads EAGVTQSPTHLIKTRGQQATLRCSPISGHTSVYWYQQALGLGLQFLLWYDEGEERNRGNFPPRFSGRQFPNYSSELNVNALELEDSALYLCASTRQGGTEAFFGQGTRLTVV.

This clone was counted between two and nine times. This chain connects TRBV2 to TRBJ1-2; perhaps TRBD1 as D (5 bases). The CDR3 spans 16 residues. CDR1 is SNHLY and CDR2 is FYNNEI in the germline V gene. The V and J ends lost 4 bases and 1 base respectively, with 16 bases between them. Here the CDR3 reads CASSGAMGRRNYGYTF. The DNA for the CDR3 is TGTGCCAGCAGTGGCGCAATGGGACGCCGTAACTATGGCTACACCTTC.

V and J are TRBV7-2 and TRBJ1-2; no clear D gene. Trimming left V 1 base short and J 8 bases short, with 20 bases between. Germline lookup yields CDR1 SGHTA and CDR2 FQGNSA. The CDR3 runs 16 residues. CDR3 in amino acids: CASSLEIQFLPKGYTF. Written as DNA, the CDR3 is TGTGCCAGCAGCTTAGAAATCCAGTTCCTTCCTAAGGGCTACACCTTC.